This T cell receptor (beta chain) derives from a study of blood T cell repertoires in COVID-19 (dated by TCRdb to the early 2020s). Regarding the study in general: Samples covering the acute and convalescent phases of COVID-19 were provided by collaborators in the United States, Italy and Spain. The prospective study material was composed of cDNA or gDNA derived from T cells, B-cell-depleted T cells, or PBMCs. Subjects who had been exposed to COVID-19, were actively infected with it, or had recovered from it provided the deeply sampled blood TCRbeta repertoires that made up the dataset. The repertoires were made available in a free public database intended to serve as a resource for research on the immune response to SARS-CoV-2. The samples were drawn from two sources: the first 160 participants of the ongoing ImmuneRACE study, and 1,000 to 1,500 subjects contributed by 6 global collaborators. Sample metadata almost always included a de-identified subject ID, COVID-19 status, age in years and sex. Where HLA class I and class II types were available, the types were taken from metadata supplied by the sample provider, not from assay-based typing. Study-wide conclusions, independent of this receptor: How much clinical and demographic metadata was included differed by source and by participant, and the metadata was provided uncurated.

Including cysteine and phenylalanine, the CDR3 has 14 amino acids. The retained sequence is limited to the CDR3, 42 bases, with the frame set at the first base. From V the trimming removes 1 base and from J it removes 5 bases, while the gene matches leave 0 bases of the junction unaccounted for. Based on the germline V gene (reference sequence), the CDR1 and CDR2 sequences are SEHNR and FQNEAQ. Regarding this clone: Its antigen is still unknown. It has no much larger one-base neighbor in the sample; base qualities were not kept.

TCRbeta CDR3 regions were amplified from genomic DNA by means of the immunoSEQ Assay, a bias-controlled multiplex PCR. The original methods were these. Within the assay, amplification of reference gene primers was used to estimate how many nucleated cells each sample contained. To quantify the absolute abundance of each unique TCRbeta CDR3 rearrangement, sequence reads were collapsed and filtered. For each sample, productive Simpson clonality was calculated as the square root of Simpson's diversity index over productive rearrangements. TCRdb stores this immuneACCESS table with in-frame sequences only. Part of the clones is absent; in the studies checked, under half of the shortfall reflects unresolved V genes, and no reason is known for the rest. V and J calls and clone size come straight from that table; D and trimming were deduced from the DNA. The sample table shows 110,000 or so clones, and about 75% are seen once. The biggest ten clones account for just under 20% of the sample.

Each collaborating institution followed its own protocols to collect whole blood in K2EDTA tubes. For TCRbeta analysis, collaborators shipped samples as frozen whole blood, isolated PBMCs, or DNA extracted from either of those sample types. The sequenced sample consisted of peripheral blood. This chain is built from TRBV7-9 and TRBJ1-5; a stretch of 9 junction bases matches TRBD1. This TCR was sampled from a woman aged 70-85 years with acute or convalescent COVID-19. The CDR3: CASSLGTGDQPQHF. The DNA sequence reads TGTGCCAGCAGCTTAGGGACAGGGGATCAGCCCCAGCATTTT.